The T cell receptor beta chain under discussion was sequenced for a study of T cell repertoires in cytomegalovirus infection. In this sample, this clonotype turned up a few times. What it recognizes is unknown. Using its own MiXCR run on the reads, TCRdb lists one record per CDR3 protein. The sample carries around 900,000 distinct CDR3 sequences, roughly 31% recorded once. Material: cultured CD8+ T cells from PBMCs, obtained from culture after CMV antigen stimulation. This TCR derives from a human donor in good health (CMV status not recorded). Some clones in this sample may be carry-over from other donors' samples.

This CDR3 reads CASSHPAQIEAFF. As DNA, the CDR3 is TGTGCCAGCAGTCACCCGGCGCAGATCGAAGCTTTCTTT. This chain joins TRBV27 and TRBJ1-1; D remains ambiguous. The CDR3 runs to 13 residues. Germline-derived CDR1 and CDR2 are MNHEY and SMNVEV (reference sequence). The V end lost 5 bases, the J end lost 8 bases, and 15 bases lay between the germline ends.